These 31 T cell receptor beta chains came from one sample sequenced in a study of CD4 and CD8 cells across lung adenocarcinoma regions. TCRdb processed the PCR reads anew with MiXCR; each CDR3 protein has one entry. The sample records around 4,000 distinct CDR3 sequences, about 56% being singletons. The specimen sequenced was CD4+ T cells from the margin of a lung tumor. These receptors were collected from a female donor with lung adenocarcinoma. The CD4 and CD8 labels of this study may be unreliable.

A note on this clonotype: The final CDR3 position lacks the conserved phenylalanine or tryptophan, pointing to a likely read error. No DNA is shown, since the ends of the CDR3 on it are uncertain; the CDR3 is the one TCRdb lists. This CDR3 reads CATVPSHHIQFLNSSLLSFP. This rearrangement joins TRBV15 to TRBJ1-2; TRBD1, the table's D call, lacks a check against the DNA. The CDR3 contains 20 residues when both ends are counted. Germline V CDR1 and CDR2: LNHNV, YYDKDF (reference sequence).

The chain couples TRBV12-3 or TRBV12-4 to TRBJ2-3; the D gene is possibly TRBD2 (5 bases). V was cut by 2 bases and J by 9 bases, with 15 bases left in between. The CDR3 loop spans 14 amino acids. CDR3 DNA sequence: TGTGCCAGCAGTTTATCTGCGGGCAAAAACACGCAGTATTTT. Amino acids: CASSLSAGKNTQYF.

Remarks on this clonotype: Sequence at one end of the junction differs from germline and may be a read error. The V call is TRBV6-1, the J call TRBJ2-3, with D perhaps TRBD2 (5 bases). This CDR3 region has 14 residues. CDR1 is MNHNS and CDR2 is SASEGT in the germline V gene. Here the CDR3 reads CASSEDPRAGSQYF. CDR3 nucleotide sequence: TGTGCCAGCAGTGAAGATCCGAGGGCCGGATCGCAGTACTTT.

By frequency in the sample, this clonotype is large. This chain links TRBV6-5 with TRBJ2-1; tentatively, D is TRBD2 (5 bases). The J call is uncertain, as TRBJ2-7 better fits the DNA end. The CDR3 sequence is 16 residues long. Germline CDR1 and CDR2: MNHEY and SVGAGI. The DNA of the CDR3 is TGTGCCAGCAGTTCCTCGATGACGGGATACTCCTACGAGCAGTACTTC. It translates to CASSSSMTGYSYEQYF.

The chain has TRBV27 and TRBJ2-6, with no clear D. CDR1 and CDR2 from the germline V gene are MNHEY and SMNVEV (reference sequence). This CDR3 has 16 amino acids. The V end was cut by 6 bases, the J end by 0 bases, with 12 bases between. CDR3 nucleotide sequence: TGTGCCAGCAGCTCCGGACGCCTCTCTGGGGCCAACGTCCTGACTTTC. Translated: CASSSGRLSGANVLTF.

The chain recombines TRBV10-1 with TRBJ1-5; D is unclear. CDR3 length: 14 residues. V dropped 10 bases and J dropped 1 base, with 14 bases sitting between them. Per germline, CDR1 WNHNN and CDR2 SYGVQD (reference sequence). The CDR3 protein is CANTDEWSNQPQHF. The CDR3 coding sequence is TGCGCCAACACGGACGAGTGGAGCAATCAGCCCCAGCATTTT.

This chain joins TRBV6-5 and TRBJ2-4; D is possibly TRBD1 or TRBD2 (5 bases each). Germline loops: CDR1 MNHEY, CDR2 SVGAGI. The CDR3 consists of 16 residues. V lost 6 bases to trimming and J lost 1 base, with 16 bases between them. Written as DNA, the CDR3 is TGTGCCAGCAGCTCCTCGGGGCTGGGGGCCAAAAACATTCAGTACTTC. Protein product: CASSSSGLGAKNIQYF.

This chain links TRBV27 with TRBJ2-6; 7 nucleotides agree with TRBD1. From germline, CDR1 is MNHEY and CDR2 SMNVEV (reference sequence). The CDR3 has 17 amino acids. With V trimmed by 0 bases and J by 2 bases, 4 bases remained unmatched. The CDR3 loop is CASSLSPGTAGANVLTF. The CDR3 DNA follows: TGTGCCAGCAGTTTATCTCCCGGGACAGCTGGGGCCAACGTCCTGACTTTC.

This clonotype is labeled medium-sized. The rearrangement links TRBV6-1 to TRBJ2-3, with TRBD2 matching over 14 bases. This CDR3 is built from 16 residues. V shed 7 bases, J shed 7 bases, and the junction held 10 bases outside the gene matches. Germline V CDR1 and CDR2: MNHNS, SASEGT. The CDR3 DNA reads as TGTGCCAGCACCTCGGGGACTAGCGGGAGCTTGCATACGCAGTATTTT. This codes for CASTSGTSGSLHTQYF.

Regarding this clonotype: The junction and the germline gene differ at one end; a read error may be behind it. The chain links TRBV4-1 to TRBJ2-3; D call uncertain. CDR3 length equals 15 residues. Germline V gene lookup returns CDR1 MGHRA and CDR2 YSYEKL. CDR3 DNA sequence: TGCGCCCGGAGACGCCGGGCTGTAAGCACAAATGCGCAGTATTTC. The encoded protein is CARRRRAVSTNAQYF.

The chain has TRBV6-1 and TRBJ2-1; D possibly corresponds to TRBD1 (6 bases). TRBJ2-7 matches the DNA end more closely, so the J call is doubtful. This CDR3 is built from 15 residues. CDR1 is MNHNS, CDR2 SASEGT, per germline. CDR3 DNA sequence: TGTGCCAGCAGTGAGATGACAGGTGGAGCCTACGAGCAGTACTTC. It is translated as CASSEMTGGAYEQYF.

The gene calls are TRBV6-5 and TRBJ1-5; 8 bases line up with TRBD1. The CDR3 totals 14 residues. Trimming at V came to 4 bases and at J to 2 bases, leaving 1 base not matched to a gene. Germline values: CDR1 MNHEY, CDR2 SVGAGI. Here the CDR3 DNA reads TGTGCCAGCAGTTCGACAGGGGGCAATCAGCCCCAGCATTTT. The encoded protein is CASSSTGGNQPQHF.

By sample share, this clonotype is medium-sized (0.01 to 0.1%). The chain has TRBV10-3 and TRBJ2-5, with 8 bases lining up with TRBD2. Germline values: CDR1 ENHRY, CDR2 SYGVKD. V shed 5 bases, J shed 2 bases, and the junction held 4 bases outside the gene matches. CDR3 length: 14 residues. DNA for the CDR3: TGTGCCATCAGTCAGCGGGAGAGTCAAGAGACCCAGTACTTC. Translating it yields CAISQRESQETQYF.

This clonotype was seen more than once but under ten times. The chain is built from TRBV6-5 and TRBJ2-1; tentatively, D is TRBD1 or TRBD2 (6 bases each). Trimming removed 2 bases from V and 5 bases from J, with 16 bases in between. The CDR3 has 16 amino acids. CDR1 is MNHEY and CDR2 is SVGAGI in the germline V gene. The CDR3 coding sequence is TGTGCCAGCAGTTACACGGGGGCAACAGTACACAATGAGCAGTTCTTC. It specifies CASSYTGATVHNEQFF.

This clonotype is labeled as medium-sized. This chain joins TRBV6-5 and TRBJ2-1; D is uncertain. The CDR3 extends over 11 amino acids. The V gene lost 6 bases and the J gene lost 7 bases, with 7 bases spanning the gap. Germline V lookup: CDR1 MNHEY, CDR2 SVGAGI. Here the CDR3 DNA reads TGTGCCAGCAGGTACCTGAATGAGCAGTTCTTC. It yields the protein CASRYLNEQFF.

As regards this clonotype: This may come from a read error, since a much larger clone is one base off. V is TRBV6-5 and J is TRBJ2-6; tentatively, D is TRBD1 (5 bases). Germline V gives CDR1 MNHEY, CDR2 SVGAGI. The CDR3 is 15 amino acids. CDR3 nucleotide sequence: TGTGCCAGCAGTTACAAAACAGGTTGGGTCAACGTCCTGTCTTTC. This codes for CASSYKTGWVNVLSF.

This clonotype occurred a few times. This sequence joins TRBV6-1 and TRBJ2-1, with 12 nucleotides matching TRBD2. Matching the DNA end better, TRBJ2-7 makes the J call doubtful. Germline V gene lookup returns CDR1 MNHNS and CDR2 SASEGT. This CDR3 has 16 residues. CDR3 in amino acids: CASSEGSSGRAGEQYF. The DNA of the CDR3 is TGTGCCAGCAGTGAAGGGTCTAGCGGGAGGGCTGGCGAGCAGTACTTC.

Only a few counts were recorded for this clonotype. The rearrangement links TRBV6-5 to TRBJ2-1; TRBD2 matches at 7 bases. The J call is doubtful: the DNA matches TRBJ2-5 better. The CDR3 totals 18 residues. In germline, CDR1 is MNHEY, CDR2 SVGAGI. This CDR3 reads CASSSPTFASGDQETQYF. In nucleotides, the CDR3 is TGTGCCAGCAGTTCCCCCACTTTCGCTAGCGGAGATCAAGAGACCCAGTACTTC.

This clonotype appeared once. J is TRBJ1-2 and V is TRBV6-1; possibly TRBD1 for D (5 bases). The CDR3 has 14 residues. V lost 6 bases, J lost 2 bases, and 13 bases lay in between. Germline V CDR1 and CDR2: MNHNS, SASEGT. The CDR3 reads CASRETGGNYGYTF. CDR3 DNA sequence: TGTGCCAGCAGGGAAACAGGAGGGAACTATGGCTACACCTTC.

Comments on this clonotype: The germline gene is not matched at one end of the junction; a read error may be the cause. This sequence joins TRBV5-1 and TRBJ2-1; 10 bases are shared with TRBD2. CDR1 is SGHRS, CDR2 YFSETQ, per germline. The CDR3 spans 16 residues. The CDR3 here is CASSLNLAGVGDEQFF. The CDR3 DNA follows: TGCGCCAGCAGCTTGAACCTAGCGGGAGTGGGTGATGAGCAGTTTTTC.

Concerning this clonotype itself: A junction end diverges from the germline sequence, so it may reflect a read error. The chain has TRBV6-1 and TRBJ2-3; possibly TRBD1 for D (7 bases). Per germline, CDR1 MNHNS and CDR2 SASEGT. The CDR3 runs 16 residues. CDR3 nucleotide sequence: TGTGCCAGCAAGGCCTTAGGGGGCGGGGACAAAGAGACCCAGTACTTT. Translation: CASKALGGGDKETQYF.

This chain joins TRBV6-1 and TRBJ2-5; 10 bases line up with TRBD1. After removal of 8 bases from V and 3 bases from J, the junction contained 6 bases not matched to a gene. This CDR3 is built from 14 residues. Germline values: CDR1 MNHNS, CDR2 SASEGT. The CDR3 sequence: CASSRTGGEETQYF. As DNA, the CDR3 is TGTGCCAGCTCTCGGACAGGGGGGGAAGAGACCCAGTACTTC.

The chain has TRBV6-1 and TRBJ2-2; D may be TRBD2 (5 bases). The DNA end lines up better with TRBJ2-3; the J call may be wrong. The CDR3 length is 11 residues. CDR1 MNHNS and CDR2 SASEGT come from the germline V gene. The CDR3 DNA reads TGTGCCGGTATTAGGTCCGGGGCGCAGTATTTT. Protein: CAGIRSGAQYF.

The V and J genes are TRBV11-2 and TRBJ2-1, with D unresolved. Germline V gives CDR1 SGHAT, CDR2 FQNNGV. This CDR3 has 17 residues. The V end was cut by 4 bases, the J end by 3 bases, with 19 bases between. The CDR3 region has the DNA TGTGCCAGCAGCTCGACCTCCGGCGGCCTCGTCTACAATGAGCAGTTCTTC. It specifies CASSSTSGGLVYNEQFF.

This clonotype turned up a few times. This chain uses TRBV20-1 with TRBJ2-7; D may be TRBD1 or TRBD2 (5 bases each). The CDR3 spans 14 residues. Trimming cost V 6 bases and J 3 bases, with 18 bases left between them. The germline V gene encodes CDR1 DFQATT and CDR2 SNEGSKA (reference sequence). The CDR3 spells CSANLGTDGYEQYF. CDR3 bases: TGCAGTGCCAACCTGGGGACCGACGGCTACGAGCAGTACTTC.

This clonotype is judged large (0.1 to 1%). The rearrangement links TRBV6-1 to TRBJ2-3; D gene ambiguous. Germline CDR1 reads MNHNS; CDR2 reads SASEGT. CDR3 length: 16 amino acids. V shed 2 bases and J shed 0 bases, with 12 bases lying between them. The CDR3 is CASSELAHLSTDTQYF. CDR3 coding DNA: TGTGCCAGCAGTGAATTGGCACACCTTAGCACAGATACGCAGTATTTT.

This clonotype has only a few counts. A junction boundary mismatches the germline segment, possibly from a read error. The rearrangement uses TRBV24-1 and TRBJ2-1; TRBD2 matches 7 bases. This CDR3 comprises 17 residues. Germline-derived CDR1 and CDR2 are KGHDR and SFDVKD. CDR3: CTTSDSTTSANYNEQFF. The CDR3 DNA is TGTACCACCAGTGATTCTACCACTAGCGCCAACTACAATGAGCAGTTCTTC.

The rearrangement joins TRBV6-5 to TRBJ2-5, with D maybe TRBD2 (5 bases). The J call may be faulty, since TRBJ2-7 better matches the DNA end. The CDR3 is 13 residues long. The germline gives CDR1 MNHEY, CDR2 SVGAGI. The CDR3 spells CASSFTLGYEQYF. CDR3 nucleotide sequence: TGTGCCAGCAGTTTCACACTAGGCTACGAGCAGTACTTC.

J is TRBJ2-3 and V is TRBV6-1, with a tentative D call TRBD2 (6 bases). This CDR3 region has 17 residues. The germline V and J ends were trimmed by 3 bases and 2 bases, with 18 bases remaining between them. Germline values: CDR1 MNHNS, CDR2 SASEGT. Here the CDR3 reads CASSDKTRRLNTDTQYF. CDR3 coding DNA: TGTGCCAGCAGTGACAAGACTAGAAGATTGAACACAGATACGCAGTATTTT.

The gene calls are TRBV7-2 and TRBJ2-5; 9 positions agree with TRBD1. The end of the DNA is better explained by TRBJ2-7, so the J call may be wrong. CDR1 is SGHTA, CDR2 FQGNSA, per germline. The CDR3 is made up of 15 amino acids. CDR3 residues: CASSMTGTGSHEQYF. For the CDR3, the DNA is TGTGCCAGCAGCATGACCGGGACAGGGTCGCACGAGCAGTACTTC.

V is TRBV6-1 and J is TRBJ2-3; the match to TRBD1 covers 9 bases. The J call is doubtful: the DNA matches TRBJ2-5 better. The germline CDR1 and CDR2 sequences are MNHNS and SASEGT. The CDR3 spans 16 residues. The CDR3 coding sequence is TGTGCCAGCAGTGAGGGACAGGGCCGGGGCACAGATACCCAGTACTTC. Translated: CASSEGQGRGTDTQYF.